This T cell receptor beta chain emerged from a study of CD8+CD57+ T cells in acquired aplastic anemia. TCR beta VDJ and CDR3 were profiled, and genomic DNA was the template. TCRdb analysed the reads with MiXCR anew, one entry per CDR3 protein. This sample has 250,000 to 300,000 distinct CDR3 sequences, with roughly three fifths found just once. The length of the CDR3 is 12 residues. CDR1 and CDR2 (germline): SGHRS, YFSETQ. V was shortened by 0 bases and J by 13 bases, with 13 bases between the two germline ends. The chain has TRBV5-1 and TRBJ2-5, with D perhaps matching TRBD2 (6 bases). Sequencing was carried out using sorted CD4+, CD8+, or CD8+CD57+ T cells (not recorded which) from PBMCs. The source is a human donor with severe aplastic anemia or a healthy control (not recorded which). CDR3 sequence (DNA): TGCGCCAGCAGCTTGGGGGACGGGAGAGGGTACTTC. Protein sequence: CASSLGDGRGYF.